One sample yielded the 13 T cell receptor beta chains listed below, sequenced in a study of T cell responses to AZD1222 COVID-19 vaccine. TCRdb keeps only in-frame clones here, not all; method: immunoSEQ multiplex PCR. Here the sample spans 150,000 or so clones, roughly 91% being singletons. Sequenced here: peripheral blood, sampled on day 0 of AZD1222 vaccination. The receptors originated from an adult in good health.

The V gene is TRBV12-3 or TRBV12-4, the J gene TRBJ1-5; D is ambiguous. The CDR3 covers 13 residues. V was clipped by 6 bases and J by 3 bases, with 9 bases between them. The CDR3 region has the DNA TGTGCCAGCAGGGGAGGGTACAATCAGCCCCAGCATTTT. Amino acids: CASRGGYNQPQHF.

The chain is built from TRBV5-5 and TRBJ1-5, with 9 nucleotides matching TRBD1. Losses at the gene ends were 3 bases for V and 6 bases for J; bases not matched to a gene: 16. Germline V gene lookup returns CDR1 SGHKS and CDR2 YYEKEE (reference sequence). The CDR3 runs to 18 residues. The CDR3 loop reads CASSSGTGWNFAGQPQHF. The CDR3 coding sequence is TGTGCCAGCAGCTCTGGGACAGGGTGGAATTTCGCTGGTCAGCCCCAGCATTTT.

The chain has TRBV3-1 (or the pseudogene TRBV3-2) and TRBJ1-3; D perhaps matches TRBD1 (5 bases). This CDR3 contains 14 residues. Germline lookup yields CDR1 LGHDT and CDR2 YNNKEL (reference sequence). The V and J ends lost 3 bases and 3 bases respectively, with 9 bases between them. The CDR3 region is CASSQGESGNTIYF. The CDR3 nucleotides read TGTGCCAGCAGCCAGGGGGAAAGTGGAAACACCATATATTTT.

V gene TRBV5-1 combines with J gene TRBJ1-1; tentative D call: TRBD1 (6 bases). Trimming pared 0 bases from V and 2 bases from J, leaving 8 bases between. This CDR3 region has 14 residues. Germline V gives CDR1 SGHRS, CDR2 YFSETQ. The CDR3, as DNA: TGCGCCAGCAGCTTGGGACAGGAAAACACTGAAGCTTTCTTT. This sequence encodes CASSLGQENTEAFF.

The V call is TRBV19, the J call TRBJ2-1; 9 bases fit TRBD1. CDR1 and CDR2 (germline): LNHDA, SQIVND (reference sequence). The V segment lost 5 bases and the J segment 9 bases; nucleotides outside the gene matches: 8. This CDR3 contains 14 residues. The CDR3 protein is CASSGDRVLLEQFF. The CDR3 coding sequence is TGTGCCAGTAGTGGGGACAGGGTTCTACTTGAGCAGTTCTTC.

The chain recombines TRBV25-1 with TRBJ1-6; TRBD1 aligns across 11 bases. Per the germline V gene, CDR1 is MGHDK and CDR2 is SYGVNS. The CDR3 totals 14 residues. After removal of 6 bases from V and 10 bases from J, the junction contained 5 bases not matched to a gene. CDR3 coding DNA: TGTGCCAGCAGCCGGACAGGGGGCATATCACCCCTCCACTTT. The encoded protein is CASSRTGGISPLHF.

The genes are TRBV15 and TRBJ1-2; D may be TRBD1 (5 bases). This CDR3 is 15 amino acids long. The V end was cut by 0 bases, the J end by 2 bases, with 10 bases between. The germline V gene has CDR1 LNHNV and CDR2 YYDKDF (reference sequence). The DNA for the CDR3 is TGTGCCACCAGCAGAGAAACAGGCAGCAACTATGGCTACACCTTC. It specifies CATSRETGSNYGYTF. Combining the CDR3 with reference TRBV15 and TRBJ1-2 gives the whole variable domain DAMVIQNPRYQVTQFGKPVTLSCSQTLNHNVMYWYQQKSSQAPKLLFHYYDKDFNNEADTPDNFQSRRPNTSFCFLDIRSPGLGDTAMYLCATSRETGSNYGYTFGSGTRLTVV.

The chain links TRBV2 to TRBJ1-5; a possible D gene is TRBD1 (6 bases). CDR1 is SNHLY and CDR2 is FYNNEI in the germline V gene. The CDR3 consists of 16 residues. Trimming left V 4 bases short and J 0 bases short, with 13 bases between. CDR3 protein: CASSGGADYSNQPQHF. Written as DNA, the CDR3 is TGTGCCAGCAGTGGGGGGGCAGATTATAGCAATCAGCCCCAGCATTTT.

This clone was seen once. The chain is built from TRBV7-9 and TRBJ1-1, with D unresolved. Trimming left V 3 bases short and J 2 bases short, with 4 bases between. The CDR3 consists of 12 residues. Germline V gene sequence: CDR1 SEHNR, CDR2 FQNEAQ (reference sequence). CDR3 coding DNA: TGTGCCAGCAGCTTTAAAAACACTGAAGCTTTCTTT. It translates to CASSFKNTEAFF. Drawing the rest from reference TRBV7-9 and TRBJ1-1, the complete variable domain is DTGVSQNPRHKITKRGQNVTFRCDPISEHNRLYWYRQTLGQGPEFLTYFQNEAQLEKSRLLSDRFSAERPKGSFSTLEIQRTEQGDSAMYLCASSFKNTEAFFGQGTRLTVV.

CDR3 amino acids: CASRPRGGNYGYTF. The CDR3 region has the DNA TGTGCCAGCAGGCCCAGGGGTGGGAACTATGGCTACACCTTC. V is TRBV3-1 (or the pseudogene TRBV3-2) and J is TRBJ1-2; the D gene is possibly TRBD1 (6 bases). Between the trimmed V and J ends, which lost 6 bases and 2 bases, there was a span of 13 bases. Germline CDR1 and CDR2: LGHDT and YNNKEL (reference sequence). The CDR3 loop spans 14 amino acids.

The chain has TRBV2 and TRBJ2-3; 10 bases align to TRBD2. The V gene end was trimmed by 8 bases and the J gene end by 4 bases; junction bases not matched to a gene: 6. Germline V gene data show CDR1 as SNHLY and CDR2 as FYNNEI. The CDR3 is 14 residues long. This chain's CDR3 is CASQEREGPDTQYF. Here the CDR3 DNA reads TGTGCCAGCCAGGAGCGGGAGGGTCCAGATACGCAGTATTTT. The full variable domain, its missing parts supplied by reference TRBV2 and TRBJ2-3, is EPEVTQTPSHQVTQMGQEVILRCVPISNHLYFYWYRQILGQKVEFLVSFYNNEISEKSEIFDDQFSVERPDGSNFTLKIRSTKLEDSAMYFCASQEREGPDTQYFGPGTRLTVL.

The rearrangement joins TRBV15 to TRBJ2-5, with 8 bases aligning to TRBD2. From germline, CDR1 is LNHNV and CDR2 YYDKDF (reference sequence). CDR3 length: 14 residues. J lost 4 bases, V lost 2 bases, and 3 bases had no gene match. CDR3 nucleotide sequence: TGTGCCACCAGCAGATCTCTAGCGGGAGAGACCCAGTACTTC. It codes for CATSRSLAGETQYF.

The chain employs TRBV6-5 and TRBJ2-7, with 7 bases identical to TRBD1. CDR1 and CDR2 (germline): MNHEY, SVGAGI. This CDR3 spans 15 amino acids. J lost 3 bases, V lost 0 bases, and 5 bases had no gene match. CDR3 sequence: CASSYSDRTHYEQYF. CDR3 DNA: TGTGCCAGCAGTTACTCGGACAGGACACACTACGAGCAGTACTTC.